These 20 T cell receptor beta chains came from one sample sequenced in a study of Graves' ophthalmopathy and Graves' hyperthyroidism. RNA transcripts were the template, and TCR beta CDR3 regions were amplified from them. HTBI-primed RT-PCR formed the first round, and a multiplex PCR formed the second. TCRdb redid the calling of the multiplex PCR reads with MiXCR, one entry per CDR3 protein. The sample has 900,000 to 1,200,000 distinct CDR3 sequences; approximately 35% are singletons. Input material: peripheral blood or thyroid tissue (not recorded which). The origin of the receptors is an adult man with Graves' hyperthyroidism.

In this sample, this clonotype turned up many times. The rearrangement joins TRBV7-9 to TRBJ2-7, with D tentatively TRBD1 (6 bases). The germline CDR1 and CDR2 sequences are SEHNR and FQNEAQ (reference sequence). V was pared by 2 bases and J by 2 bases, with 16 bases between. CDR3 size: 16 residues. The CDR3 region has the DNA TGTGCCAGCAGCTTAAAGAGTTTTGGGGACACCTACGAGCAGTACTTC. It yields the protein CASSLKSFGDTYEQYF.

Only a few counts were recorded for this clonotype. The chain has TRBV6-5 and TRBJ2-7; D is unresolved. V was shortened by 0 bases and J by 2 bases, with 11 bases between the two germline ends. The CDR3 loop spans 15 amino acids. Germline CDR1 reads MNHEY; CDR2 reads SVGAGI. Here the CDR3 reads CASSYSLDLTYEQYF. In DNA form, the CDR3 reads TGTGCCAGCAGTTACTCGCTCGACCTAACCTACGAGCAGTACTTC.

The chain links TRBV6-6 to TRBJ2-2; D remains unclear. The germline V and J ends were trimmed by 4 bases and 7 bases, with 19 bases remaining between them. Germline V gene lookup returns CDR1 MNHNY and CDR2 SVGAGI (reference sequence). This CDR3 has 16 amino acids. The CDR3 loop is CASSLYPGSRRGELFF. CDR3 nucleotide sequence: TGTGCCAGCAGTTTATATCCGGGTAGTCGTCGCGGGGAGCTGTTTTTT.

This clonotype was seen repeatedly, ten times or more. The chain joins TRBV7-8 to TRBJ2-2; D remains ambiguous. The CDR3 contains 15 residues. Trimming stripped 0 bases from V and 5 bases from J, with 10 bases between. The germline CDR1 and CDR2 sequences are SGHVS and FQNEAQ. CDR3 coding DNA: TGTGCCAGCAGCTTAGCAGGATCGGATACCGGGGAGCTGTTTTTT. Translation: CASSLAGSDTGELFF.

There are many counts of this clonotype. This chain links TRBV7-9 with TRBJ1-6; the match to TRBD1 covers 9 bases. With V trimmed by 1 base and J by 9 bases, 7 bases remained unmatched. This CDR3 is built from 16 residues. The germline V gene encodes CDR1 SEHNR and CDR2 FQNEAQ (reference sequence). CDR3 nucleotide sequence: TGTGCCAGCAGCTTAGGAGCTTTGGGACAGGGTTCACCCCTCCACTTT. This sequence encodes CASSLGALGQGSPLHF. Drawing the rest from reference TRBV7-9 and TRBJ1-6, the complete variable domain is DTGVSQNPRHKITKRGQNVTFRCDPISEHNRLYWYRQTLGQGPEFLTYFQNEAQLEKSRLLSDRFSAERPKGSFSTLEIQRTEQGDSAMYLCASSLGALGQGSPLHFGNGTRLTVT.

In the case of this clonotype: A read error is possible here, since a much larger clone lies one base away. The CDR3 here is CAIRAGTGDTGELFF. The CDR3 DNA follows: TGTGCCATCAGGGCGGGGACAGGAGACACCGGGGAGCTGTTTTTT. The rearrangement links TRBV10-3 to TRBJ2-2, with 8 bases that match TRBD1. The CDR3 loop spans 15 amino acids. With 6 bases clipped from V and 3 bases from J, the junction kept 6 bases outside the gene matches. Germline lookup yields CDR1 ENHRY and CDR2 SYGVKD.

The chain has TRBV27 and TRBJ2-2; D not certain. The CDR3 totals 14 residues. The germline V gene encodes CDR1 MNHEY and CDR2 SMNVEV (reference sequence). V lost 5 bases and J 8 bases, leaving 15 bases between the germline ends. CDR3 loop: CASSAISAEGELFF. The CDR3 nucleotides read TGTGCCAGCAGTGCAATCAGCGCGGAGGGGGAGCTGTTTTTT.

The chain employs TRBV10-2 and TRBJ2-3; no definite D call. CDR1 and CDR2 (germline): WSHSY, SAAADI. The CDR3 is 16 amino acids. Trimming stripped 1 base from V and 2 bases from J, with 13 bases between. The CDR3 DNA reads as TGCGCCAGCAGTGAGTGGGCTACCACTAACACAGATACGCAGTATTTT. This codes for CASSEWATTNTDTQYF.

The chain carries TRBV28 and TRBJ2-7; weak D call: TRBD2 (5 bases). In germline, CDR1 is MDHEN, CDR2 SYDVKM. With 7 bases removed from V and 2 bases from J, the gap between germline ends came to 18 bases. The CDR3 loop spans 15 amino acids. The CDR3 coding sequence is TGTGCCAGCATCGACGGACGCCAGACTACCTACGAGCAGTACTTC. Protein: CASIDGRQTTYEQYF. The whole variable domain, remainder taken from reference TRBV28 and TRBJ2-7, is DVKVTQSSRYLVKRTGEKVFLECVQDMDHENMFWYRQDPGLGLRLIYFSYDVKMKEKGDIPEGYSVSREKKERFSLILESASTNQTSMYLCASIDGRQTTYEQYFGPGTRLTVT.

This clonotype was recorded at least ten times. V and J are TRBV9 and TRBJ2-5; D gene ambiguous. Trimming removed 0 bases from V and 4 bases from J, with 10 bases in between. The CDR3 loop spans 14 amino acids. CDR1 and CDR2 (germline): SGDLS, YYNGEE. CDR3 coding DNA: TGTGCCAGCAGCGTAGGATTGTTTTCAGAGACCCAGTACTTC. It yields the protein CASSVGLFSETQYF.

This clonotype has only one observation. Here the CDR3 DNA reads TGTGCCACCAGCAATCCCCGGTCAAGACAGTTCCAAGAGACCCAGTACTTC. It translates to CATSNPRSRQFQETQYF. The chain links TRBV15 to TRBJ2-5, with D maybe TRBD1 (5 bases). This CDR3 has 17 residues. Trimming removed 4 bases at V and 1 base at J, with 19 bases between. The germline V gene has CDR1 LNHNV and CDR2 YYDKDF (reference sequence).

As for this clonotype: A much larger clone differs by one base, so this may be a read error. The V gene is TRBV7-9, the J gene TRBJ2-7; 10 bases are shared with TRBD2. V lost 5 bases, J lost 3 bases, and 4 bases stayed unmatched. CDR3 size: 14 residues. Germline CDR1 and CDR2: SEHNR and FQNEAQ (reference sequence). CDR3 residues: CASSKASGGYEQYF. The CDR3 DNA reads TGTGCCAGCAGCAAGGCTAGCGGGGGCTACGAGCAGTACTTC.

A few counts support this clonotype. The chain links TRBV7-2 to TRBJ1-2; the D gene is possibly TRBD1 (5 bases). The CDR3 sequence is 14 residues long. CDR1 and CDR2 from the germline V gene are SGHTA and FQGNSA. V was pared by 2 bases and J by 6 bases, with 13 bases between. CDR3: CASSLPQGFDGYTF. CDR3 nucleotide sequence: TGTGCCAGCAGCTTACCCCAGGGATTTGATGGCTACACCTTC.

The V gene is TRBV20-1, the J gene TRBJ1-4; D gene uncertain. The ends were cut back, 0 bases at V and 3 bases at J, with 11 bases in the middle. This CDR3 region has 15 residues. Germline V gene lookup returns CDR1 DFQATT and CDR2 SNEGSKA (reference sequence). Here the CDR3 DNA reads TGCAGTGCTAGAGATAGCGGGATGTCTAATGAAAAACTGTTTTTT. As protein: CSARDSGMSNEKLFF.

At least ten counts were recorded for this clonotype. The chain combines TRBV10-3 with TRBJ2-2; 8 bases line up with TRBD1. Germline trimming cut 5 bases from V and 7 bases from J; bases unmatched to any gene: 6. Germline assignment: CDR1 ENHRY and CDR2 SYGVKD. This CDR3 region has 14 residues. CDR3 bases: TGTGCCATCAGTAAGCTGACAGGGGTCGGGGAGCTGTTTTTT. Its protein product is CAISKLTGVGELFF.

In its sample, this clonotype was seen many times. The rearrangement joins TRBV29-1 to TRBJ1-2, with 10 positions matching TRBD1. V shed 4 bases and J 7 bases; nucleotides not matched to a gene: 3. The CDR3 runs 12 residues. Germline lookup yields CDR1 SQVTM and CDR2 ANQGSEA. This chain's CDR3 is CSVGQGASGYTF. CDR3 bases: TGCAGCGTTGGACAGGGGGCATCTGGCTACACCTTC.

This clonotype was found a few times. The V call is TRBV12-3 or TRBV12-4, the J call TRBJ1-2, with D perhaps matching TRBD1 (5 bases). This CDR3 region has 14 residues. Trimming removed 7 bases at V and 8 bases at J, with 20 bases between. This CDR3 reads CASTRAGGYGGYTF. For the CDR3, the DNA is TGTGCCAGCACCCGGGCGGGGGGGTACGGGGGCTACACCTTC.

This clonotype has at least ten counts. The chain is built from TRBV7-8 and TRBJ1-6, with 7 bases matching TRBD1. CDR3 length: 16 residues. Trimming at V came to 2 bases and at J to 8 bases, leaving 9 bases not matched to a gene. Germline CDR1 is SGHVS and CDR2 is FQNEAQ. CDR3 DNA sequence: TGTGCCAGCAGCTTACGGACAGGCGAAATATATTCACCCCTCCACTTT. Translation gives CASSLRTGEIYSPLHF.

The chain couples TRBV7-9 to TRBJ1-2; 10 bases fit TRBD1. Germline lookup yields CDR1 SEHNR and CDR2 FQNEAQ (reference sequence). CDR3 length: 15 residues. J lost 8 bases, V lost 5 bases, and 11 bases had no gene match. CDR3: CASSHGGTGAWGYTF. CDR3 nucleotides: TGTGCCAGCAGCCACGGGGGGACAGGGGCTTGGGGCTACACCTTC.

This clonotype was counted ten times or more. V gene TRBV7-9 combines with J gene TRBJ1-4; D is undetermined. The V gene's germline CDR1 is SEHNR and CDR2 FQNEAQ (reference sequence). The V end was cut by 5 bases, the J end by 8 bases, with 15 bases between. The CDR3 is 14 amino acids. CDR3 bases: TGTGCCAGCAGCCAAAGCGGACCGCGCGAAAAACTGTTTTTT. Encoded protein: CASSQSGPREKLFF. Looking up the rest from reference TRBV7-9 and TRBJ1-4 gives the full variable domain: DTGVSQNPRHKITKRGQNVTFRCDPISEHNRLYWYRQTLGQGPEFLTYFQNEAQLEKSRLLSDRFSAERPKGSFSTLEIQRTEQGDSAMYLCASSQSGPREKLFFGSGTQLSVL.